This entry features one TCR beta chain sequence. This CDR3 spans 15 amino acids. Germline V lookup: CDR1 LNHDA, CDR2 SQIVND (reference sequence). After removal of 5 bases from V and 0 bases from J, the junction contained 3 bases not matched to a gene. The data were taken from a study of blood T cell repertoires in COVID-19. Profiling relied on immunoSEQ multiplex PCR, and the TCRdb table lists in-frame clones only, not all of them. The repertoire holds approximately 47,000 clones, with 90% as singletons. The receptor was isolated from a man between 65 and 80 years old with active COVID-19. J is TRBJ2-3 and V is TRBV19; TRBD1 agrees at 9 bases. The sample was peripheral blood. CDR3 bases: TGTGCCAGTAGTCACAGGGGGCTTAGCACAGATACGCAGTATTTT. Protein product: CASSHRGLSTDTQYF.